The clone carrying this T cell receptor beta chain has a handful of counts. TCRdb recomputed calls from the 5' RACE reads with MiXCR, one row per CDR3 protein. The sample contains just under 350,000 distinct CDR3 sequences, roughly 14% of which appear only once. CDR1 and CDR2 (germline): MGHRA, YSYEKL. The CDR3 is made up of 17 amino acids. V shed 3 bases and J 5 bases; nucleotides not matched to a gene: 9. These data originate in a study of CD8 T cells in ankylosing spondylitis. This TCR derives from a male donor with ankylosing spondylitis or in good health (not recorded which). The rearrangement links TRBV4-1 to TRBJ2-1; 11 bases are shared with TRBD2. The specimen was blood, either unsorted or a sorted T cell fraction (not recorded which). The DNA of the CDR3 is TGCGCCAGCAGCCATTTACCGGGACTAGCGGCTAACAATGAGCAGTTCTTC. Translated: CASSHLPGLAANNEQFF.